These 25 T cell receptor beta chains originate from one sample sequenced in a study of blood T cell repertoires in COVID-19. This table comes from immunoSEQ multiplex PCR, and its TCRdb copy is limited to in-frame clones, with some not included. The sample lists about 180,000 clones; about 82% were seen once. Source material: peripheral blood. These receptors all stem from a man between 65 and 80 years old with active or convalescent COVID-19.

This CDR3 is CASSQGVGDSSYEQYF. CDR3 nucleotides: TGCGCCAGCAGCCAAGGGGTGGGCGACAGCTCCTACGAGCAGTACTTC. This chain uses TRBV4-3 with TRBJ2-7; TRBD1 is a possible D gene (5 bases). The CDR3 totals 16 residues. In germline, CDR1 is LGHNA, CDR2 YSLEER. Trimming cost V 1 base and J 0 bases, with 13 bases left between them.

The chain carries TRBV4-2 and TRBJ1-3; no firm D call. The V end was cut by 4 bases, the J end by 1 base, with 11 bases between. The CDR3 runs to 15 residues. Looked up from germline, CDR1 is LGHNA and CDR2 is YNFKEQ. The DNA of the CDR3 is TGTGCCAGCAGCCCGGAGACGAGATCTGGAAACACCATATATTTT. The encoded protein is CASSPETRSGNTIYF.

This clone has a single count. The genes are TRBV19 and TRBJ1-6; 7 bases map to TRBD1. J was trimmed by 7 bases and V by 3 bases; bases with no gene match: 6. Germline V gives CDR1 LNHDA, CDR2 SQIVND (reference sequence). This CDR3 is built from 15 residues. CDR3: CASSIWSGGNSPLHF. In nucleotides, the CDR3 is TGTGCCAGTAGTATTTGGTCAGGGGGAAATTCACCCCTCCACTTT.

The chain is built from TRBV4-2 and TRBJ1-5, with D possibly being TRBD1 (6 bases). V gave up 4 bases and J gave up 1 base, with 11 bases separating them. Germline CDR1 and CDR2: LGHNA and YNFKEQ. This CDR3 has 15 amino acids. Here the CDR3 DNA reads TGTGCCAGCAGCCGGGACGGACAGAGCAATCAGCCCCAGCATTTT. Translating it yields CASSRDGQSNQPQHF.

V is TRBV28 and J is TRBJ1-6, with unresolved D. The germline V gene has CDR1 MDHEN and CDR2 SYDVKM. V gave up 3 bases and J gave up 11 bases, with 14 bases separating them. The CDR3 loop spans 14 amino acids. CDR3 coding DNA: TGTGCCAGCAGTTTGGCCCAGGAGGGAACACCCCTCCACTTT. Protein sequence: CASSLAQEGTPLHF.

The CDR3 loop reads CASSEWAIPGELFF. As DNA, the CDR3 is TGCGCCAGCAGTGAGTGGGCAATCCCCGGGGAGCTGTTTTTT. This sequence joins TRBV10-1 and TRBJ2-2; no firm D call. V lost 1 base, J lost 6 bases, and 9 bases lay in between. Germline assignment: CDR1 WNHNN and CDR2 SYGVQD (reference sequence). The CDR3 has 14 residues.

The chain uses TRBV6-5 and TRBJ2-7; D perhaps matches TRBD2 (5 bases). The germline CDR1 and CDR2 sequences are MNHEY and SVGAGI. The CDR3 covers 15 residues. V shed 8 bases and J shed 2 bases, with 19 bases lying between them. The CDR3 DNA reads as TGTGCCAGCTGTCGGAGTGGTAGCGAAACCTACGAGCAGTACTTC. Protein product: CASCRSGSETYEQYF.

The sample holds one count of this clone. The chain carries TRBV29-1 and TRBJ1-1; 9 bases match TRBD1. There are 12 residues in the CDR3. CDR1 SQVTM and CDR2 ANQGSEA come from the germline V gene. V lost 5 bases to trimming and J lost 5 bases; unmatched junction nucleotides: 3. CDR3 in DNA: TGCAGCGTTATGACAGGGGGGACTGAAGCTTTCTTT. It yields the protein CSVMTGGTEAFF.

V is TRBV5-1 and J is TRBJ1-1, with unresolved D. Germline CDR1 reads SGHRS; CDR2 reads YFSETQ. This CDR3 has 13 residues. The germline V and J ends were trimmed by 2 bases and 0 bases, with 5 bases remaining between them. CDR3 DNA sequence: TGCGCCAGCAGCTTACTCATGAACACTGAAGCTTTCTTT. It translates to CASSLLMNTEAFF.

This clone was seen a handful of times. The chain combines TRBV16 with TRBJ2-3; 10 bases fit TRBD2. V dropped 2 bases and J dropped 1; count of bases not matched to a gene: 3. The germline V gene encodes CDR1 KGHSY and CDR2 FQNENV. This CDR3 comprises 16 residues. The CDR3 protein is CASSQAGTSGTDTQYF. In DNA form, the CDR3 reads TGTGCCAGCAGCCAAGCCGGGACTAGCGGCACAGATACGCAGTATTTT.

This clone was seen a single time. The V and J genes are TRBV12-3 or TRBV12-4 and TRBJ1-5, with D unresolved. The CDR3 is 13 residues long. Trimming shortened V by 6 bases and J by 6 bases, and 12 bases separated the two germline ends. The CDR3 sequence: CASRATVSQPQHF. The CDR3 DNA reads TGTGCCAGCAGAGCTACCGTCTCTCAGCCCCAGCATTTT.

The CDR3 region has the DNA TGCGCCAGCAGCTTGATCCCGACCCGAGGCCAAGAGACCCAGTACTTC. It translates to CASSLIPTRGQETQYF. V is TRBV5-1 and J is TRBJ2-5; D not certain. Trimming pared 1 base from V and 1 base from J, leaving 14 bases between. CDR3 length: 16 amino acids. The germline V gene has CDR1 SGHRS and CDR2 YFSETQ.

This rearrangement joins TRBV2 to TRBJ2-1; 7 bases fit TRBD2. V gave up 8 bases and J gave up 5 bases; unmatched junction bases: 9. The V gene's germline CDR1 is SNHLY and CDR2 FYNNEI. The CDR3 totals 14 residues. The CDR3 sequence is CASRGDELNNEQFF. Here the CDR3 DNA reads TGTGCCAGCCGGGGGGATGAACTAAACAATGAGCAGTTCTTC.

The chain carries TRBV2 and TRBJ2-3; D is uncertain. The CDR3 has 14 amino acids. The ends were cut back, 1 base at V and 2 bases at J, with 7 bases in the middle. The germline gives CDR1 SNHLY, CDR2 FYNNEI. The CDR3 nucleotides are TGTGCCAGCAGTGAAGGCTACTTCACAGATACGCAGTATTTT. Its translation is CASSEGYFTDTQYF. The full variable domain, completed using reference TRBV2 and TRBJ2-3, is EPEVTQTPSHQVTQMGQEVILRCVPISNHLYFYWYRQILGQKVEFLVSFYNNEISEKSEIFDDQFSVERPDGSNFTLKIRSTKLEDSAMYFCASSEGYFTDTQYFGPGTRLTVL.

The chain has TRBV5-4 and TRBJ2-1; D gene unclear. The CDR3 consists of 12 residues. Germline V gives CDR1 SGHNT, CDR2 YYREEE (reference sequence). The germline V and J ends were trimmed by 4 bases and 5 bases, with 7 bases remaining between them. CDR3 residues: CASSKSNNEQFF. The CDR3 bases are TGTGCCAGCAGCAAAAGCAACAATGAGCAGTTCTTC.

This clone was recorded once. The V call is TRBV30, the J call TRBJ1-2; D gene ambiguous. V was pared by 1 base and J by 5 bases, with 5 bases between. The CDR3 extends over 11 amino acids. Germline V CDR1 and CDR2: GTSNPN, SVGIG (reference sequence). CDR3 region: CAWSDYYGYTF. The CDR3 bases are TGTGCCTGGAGTGATTATTATGGCTACACCTTC.

This clone was counted a few times. The chain links TRBV3-1 (or the pseudogene TRBV3-2) to TRBJ1-1, with D perhaps matching TRBD1 (5 bases). Germline V gene lookup returns CDR1 LGHDT and CDR2 YNNKEL (reference sequence). The CDR3 spans 15 residues. The ends were cut back, 3 bases at V and 2 bases at J, with 13 bases in the middle. The CDR3 nucleotides are TGTGCCAGCAGCCATAGTAGTCAGGGAAACACTGAAGCTTTCTTT. Amino acid sequence: CASSHSSQGNTEAFF.

The chain uses TRBV9 and TRBJ2-5; 8 positions agree with TRBD1. Looked up from germline, CDR1 is SGDLS and CDR2 is YYNGEE. J was trimmed by 7 bases and V by 3 bases; bases with no gene match: 8. There are 14 residues in the CDR3. The CDR3 DNA follows: TGTGCCAGCAGCGGCAGACAGGGGTTGGGGACCCAGTACTTC. Translation gives CASSGRQGLGTQYF.

V gene TRBV14 combines with J gene TRBJ2-3, with D tentatively TRBD1 (5 bases). CDR3 size: 13 residues. Trimming removed 7 bases at V and 0 bases at J, with 8 bases between. Germline V gene lookup returns CDR1 SGHDN and CDR2 FVKESK. CDR3 amino acids: CASNQGSTDTQYF. The CDR3 region has the DNA TGTGCCAGCAATCAGGGTAGCACAGATACGCAGTATTTT.

The V gene is TRBV29-1, the J gene TRBJ1-2; maybe TRBD1 (6 bases). The CDR3 is 11 amino acids. Germline V gives CDR1 SQVTM, CDR2 ANQGSEA. Trimming took off 5 bases at V and 4 bases at J, with 8 bases between the two ends. Here the CDR3 DNA reads TGCAGCGTTACAGGGTTCTATGGCTACACCTTC. It translates to CSVTGFYGYTF.

The chain links TRBV5-1 to TRBJ2-7; D ambiguous. There are 14 residues in the CDR3. The V gene lost 0 bases and the J gene lost 5 bases, with 12 bases spanning the gap. Germline loops: CDR1 SGHRS, CDR2 YFSETQ. The DNA of the CDR3 is TGCGCCAGCAGCTTGGGTGAGGTAACCCACGAGCAGTACTTC. Its translation is CASSLGEVTHEQYF.

The rearrangement links TRBV19 to TRBJ2-5; D may be TRBD2 (7 bases). There are 15 residues in the CDR3. Germline CDR1 is LNHDA and CDR2 is SQIVND (reference sequence). Trimming stripped 2 bases from V and 1 base from J, with 11 bases between. CDR3 protein: CASSIIAGAQETQYF. The CDR3 nucleotides are TGTGCCAGTAGTATAATCGCGGGGGCCCAAGAGACCCAGTACTTC.

There are a few counts of this clone. This rearrangement joins TRBV7-8 to TRBJ2-1, with 8 positions matching TRBD1. This CDR3 is built from 16 residues. V shed 2 bases and J 8 bases; nucleotides not matched to a gene: 11. From germline, CDR1 is SGHVS and CDR2 FQNEAQ. The CDR3 DNA reads as TGTGCCAGCAGCTTATTGACAGGGGTGCTGGGGGATGAGCAGTTCTTC. Translation gives CASSLLTGVLGDEQFF.

V gene TRBV7-2 combines with J gene TRBJ1-2; a possible D gene is TRBD1 (6 bases). The V end lost 2 bases, the J end lost 8 bases, and 18 bases lay between the germline ends. CDR3 length: 15 residues. Germline CDR1 is SGHTA and CDR2 is FQGNSA. CDR3 sequence (DNA): TGTGCCAGCAGCTTAAACCCCAGGGGTACAGGGGGCTACACCTTC. This codes for CASSLNPRGTGGYTF.

This rearrangement joins TRBV30 to TRBJ2-7; TRBD1 matches 12 bases. The trim removed 1 base at V and 4 bases at J, leaving 8 bases unmatched. This CDR3 comprises 16 residues. From germline, CDR1 is GTSNPN and CDR2 SVGIG (reference sequence). In DNA form, the CDR3 reads TGTGCCTGGAGTGCCGTGGGACAGGGGGCACCGTACGAGCAGTACTTC. Translation gives CAWSAVGQGAPYEQYF.